A selection of T cell receptor beta chains follows, all from one sample in a study of T cell repertoires in cytomegalovirus infection. No antigen has been identified for these receptors. TCRdb processed the reads anew with MiXCR; each CDR3 protein has one entry. This sample has around 500,000 distinct CDR3 sequences, with roughly 43% found just once. The sample was cultured PBMCs, taken from culture after CMV antigen stimulation. The receptors were sampled from a human donor in good health (CMV status not recorded). Some clones in this sample may be carry-over from other donors' samples. The CDR3 runs from the conserved cysteine through the conserved F or W. The order of the fields is clone size, V gene, J gene, D gene, CDR3 protein, CDR3 DNA. The D gene is left open where the match is weak. Size tells how often a clone was seen (once, few, many) or the class of an expanded clone, and some rows leave it out.

size: few; V: TRBV27; J: TRBJ1-6; D: -; CDR3: CASSLSVLAGRNSPLHF; DNA: TGTGCCAGCAGTTTATCAGTCCTGGCGGGGCGGAATTCACCCCTCCACTTT
size: once; V: TRBV6-1; J: TRBJ2-5; D: TRBD2; CDR3: CASSESGLAGGMGLQETQYF; DNA: TGTGCCAGCAGTGAATCCGGACTAGCGGGAGGAATGGGCCTCCAAGAGACCCAGTACTTC
size: -; V: TRBV7-8; J: TRBJ2-5; D: TRBD2; CDR3: CASSYGGGQETQYF; DNA: TGTGCCAGCAGCTATGGCGGGGGCCAAGAGACCCAGTACTTC
size: -; V: TRBV7-2; J: TRBJ2-3; D: TRBD1; CDR3: CASSLGGRQGTQYF; DNA: TGTGCCAGCAGCTTAGGGGGCCGACAGGGAACGCAGTATTTT
size: once; V: TRBV6-2/TRBV6-3; J: TRBJ2-3; D: -; CDR3: CASGGIGRLSTDTQYF; DNA: TGTGCCAGCGGCGGGATCGGACGGTTAAGCACAGATACGCAGTATTTT
size: -; V: TRBV20-1; J: TRBJ1-6; D: -; CDR3: CSARAPGSSGSPLHF; DNA: TGCAGTGCTAGAGCCCCGGGCAGTTCGGGTTCACCCCTCCACTTT
size: many; V: TRBV24-1; J: TRBJ2-6; D: -; CDR3: CATDSRAGANVLTF; DNA: TGTGCCACTGATTCCAGAGCTGGGGCCAACGTCCTGACTTTC
size: few; V: TRBV24-1; J: TRBJ2-1; D: -; CDR3: CATSDSYRYEQFF; DNA: TGTGCCACCAGTGATTCATACAGGTATGAGCAGTTCTTC
size: once; V: TRBV2; J: TRBJ1-5; D: TRBD1; CDR3: CAGSGTRGGNQPQHF; DNA: TGTGCCGGATCGGGTACCAGGGGGGGGAATCAGCCCCAGCATTTT
size: -; V: TRBV5-1; J: TRBJ1-6; D: -; CDR3: CASSLDAGSPLHF; DNA: TGCGCCAGCAGCTTGGATGCCGGATCACCCCTCCACTTT
size: -; V: TRBV7-8; J: TRBJ2-4; D: -; CDR3: CASSPRGKYIQYF; DNA: TGTGCCAGCAGCCCCCGGGGGAAGTACATTCAGTACTTC
size: -; V: TRBV4-1; J: TRBJ2-7; D: -; CDR3: CASSQAIPYEQYF; DNA: TGCGCCAGCAGCCAAGCGATCCCCTACGAGCAGTACTTC
size: once; V: TRBV7-2; J: TRBJ2-7; D: -; CDR3: CASSFRASGILSYEQYF; DNA: TGTGCCAGCAGCTTTCGGGCGTCGGGGATCCTCTCCTACGAGCAGTACTTC
size: -; V: TRBV19; J: TRBJ1-4; D: -; CDR3: CASSRWGTPVRKLFF; DNA: TGTGCCAGTAGCCGTTGGGGGACTCCCGTAAGGAAACTGTTTTTT
size: once; V: TRBV7-2; J: TRBJ1-5; D: -; CDR3: CASSKRDNQPQHF; DNA: TGTGCCAGCAGCAAAAGAGACAATCAGCCCCAGCATTTT
size: -; V: TRBV12-3/TRBV12-4; J: TRBJ2-7; D: -; CDR3: CASSFANSYEQYF; DNA: TGTGCCAGCAGTTTTGCGAACTCCTACGAGCAGTACTTC
size: once; V: TRBV15; J: TRBJ2-3; D: TRBD2; CDR3: CATSRVGAGASLPTDTQYF; DNA: TGTGCCACCAGCAGAGTCGGAGCGGGAGCCTCCCTCCCGACAGATACGCAGTATTTT
size: -; V: TRBV20-1; J: TRBJ1-2; D: TRBD1; CDR3: CSGGTGARGYTF; DNA: TGCAGTGGCGGGACAGGGGCGCGTGGCTACACCTTC
size: few; V: TRBV7-2; J: TRBJ1-3; D: -; CDR3: CASSFVEWGNTIYF; DNA: TGTGCCAGCAGTTTCGTGGAATGGGGAAACACCATATATTTT
size: -; V: TRBV2; J: TRBJ2-2; D: -; CDR3: CASSEAPSATGELFF; DNA: TGTGCCAGCAGTGAAGCGCCAAGTGCCACCGGGGAGCTGTTTTTT
size: -; V: TRBV2; J: TRBJ1-2; D: -; CDR3: CASSEALGSPNYGYTF; DNA: TGTGCCAGCAGTGAAGCTCTCGGTTCGCCTAACTATGGCTACACCTTC
size: -; V: TRBV19; J: TRBJ2-7; D: -; CDR3: CATGRGRGTYEQYF; DNA: TGTGCCACGGGTCGGGGGAGGGGGACCTACGAGCAGTACTTC
size: -; V: TRBV6-1; J: TRBJ1-4; D: TRBD1; CDR3: CASSRNRGWEKLFF; DNA: TGTGCCAGCAGTCGTAACAGGGGTTGGGAAAAACTGTTTTTT
size: few; V: TRBV6-2/TRBV6-3; J: TRBJ1-1; D: -; CDR3: CASRPTGMPVLEAFF; DNA: TGTGCCAGCAGACCCACAGGGATGCCGGTCCTTGAAGCTTTCTTT
size: few; V: TRBV7-8; J: TRBJ1-6; D: -; CDR3: CASATLTSGDSPLHF; DNA: TGTGCCAGCGCGACTTTAACCTCTGGCGATTCACCCCTCCACTTT
size: -; V: TRBV28; J: TRBJ2-5; D: TRBD1; CDR3: CASSSDRDIFKQETQYF; DNA: TGTGCCAGCAGTAGTGACAGGGACATATTCAAACAAGAGACCCAGTACTTC
size: few; V: TRBV6-1; J: TRBJ2-1; D: TRBD2; CDR3: CASRRRPPSSGDSSYNEQFF; DNA: TGTGCCAGCAGGCGACGGCCCCCTTCTAGCGGGGATAGCTCCTACAATGAGCAGTTCTTC
size: -; V: TRBV5-1; J: TRBJ1-3; D: -; CDR3: CTSSLAGGPMVSGNTIYF; DNA: TGCACCAGCAGCTTGGCCGGGGGGCCTATGGTCTCTGGAAACACCATATATTTT
size: -; V: TRBV7-6; J: TRBJ1-2; D: -; CDR3: CASRPGTTYGYTF; DNA: TGTGCCAGCAGGCCTGGGACAACCTATGGCTACACCTTC
size: -; V: TRBV9; J: TRBJ1-3; D: -; CDR3: CASSVYPHSGNTIYF; DNA: TGTGCCAGCAGCGTGTACCCACACTCTGGAAACACCATATATTTT
size: -; V: TRBV5-1; J: TRBJ1-2; D: -; CDR3: CASSSLADGWGGYTF; DNA: TGCGCCAGCAGCTCCCTGGCTGATGGATGGGGAGGCTACACCTTC
size: many; V: TRBV7-2; J: TRBJ2-2; D: -; CDR3: CASSTLVTNTGELFF; DNA: TGTGCCAGCAGCACCTTGGTAACGAACACCGGGGAGCTGTTTTTT
size: -; V: TRBV12-3/TRBV12-4; J: TRBJ1-5; D: -; CDR3: CASSFGDINQPQHF; DNA: TGTGCCAGCAGTTTTGGTGACATTAATCAGCCCCAGCATTTT
size: -; V: TRBV7-2; J: TRBJ2-1; D: -; CDR3: CASSLRASGEQFF; DNA: TGTGCCAGCAGCTTGCGAGCTTCTGGTGAGCAGTTCTTC
size: -; V: TRBV7-8; J: TRBJ1-5; D: -; CDR3: CASSLEAGGHQPQHF; DNA: TGTGCCAGCAGCTTAGAGGCTGGGGGCCATCAGCCCCAGCATTTT
size: -; V: TRBV5-6; J: TRBJ2-1; D: -; CDR3: CASSSGREGGYNEQFF; DNA: TGTGCCAGCAGCTCCGGCAGGGAGGGGGGCTACAATGAGCAGTTCTTC
size: -; V: TRBV2; J: TRBJ2-3; D: -; CDR3: CASSEITRTDTQYF; DNA: TGTGCCAGCAGTGAAATCACCCGCACAGATACGCAGTATTTT
size: -; V: TRBV7-8; J: TRBJ2-7; D: -; CDR3: CASSFGVINPYEQYF; DNA: TGTGCCAGCAGCTTCGGGGTAATTAACCCATACGAGCAGTACTTC
size: -; V: TRBV6-2/TRBV6-3; J: TRBJ2-7; D: -; CDR3: CASSYSSGDSPYEQYF; DNA: TGTGCCAGCAGTTATTCCTCAGGGGATAGTCCCTACGAGCAGTACTTC
size: -; V: TRBV20-1; J: TRBJ2-5; D: TRBD1; CDR3: CSARPPTGGGKETQYF; DNA: TGCAGTGCTAGGCCCCCGACAGGGGGCGGGAAAGAGACCCAGTACTTC
size: -; V: TRBV6-1; J: TRBJ2-3; D: -; CDR3: CATHANPRGLTDTQYF; DNA: TGTGCCACTCACGCCAACCCGCGGGGCCTCACAGATACGCAGTATTTT
size: -; V: TRBV7-2; J: TRBJ2-5; D: TRBD2; CDR3: CASSQGLDSAQYF; DNA: TGTGCCAGCAGCCAAGGACTAGACAGCGCCCAGTACTTC